This T cell receptor (beta chain) is from a study of blood T cell repertoires in COVID-19 (dated by TCRdb to the early 2020s). Broadly, across the study: Samples covering the acute and convalescent phases of COVID-19 were provided by collaborators in the United States, Italy and Spain. The material from the prospective study consisted of cDNA or gDNA derived from T cells, B-cell-depleted T cells, or PBMCs. The dataset comprised deeply sampled blood TCRbeta repertoires from subjects exposed to, actively infected with, or recovered from COVID-19. The repertoires were released in a freely available public database meant as a resource for research on the immune response to SARS-CoV-2. The samples were drawn from the first 160 participants of the ongoing ImmuneRACE study and from 1,254 subjects provided by 6 global collaborators. Sample metadata almost always included a de-identified subject ID, COVID-19 status, age in years and sex. HLA class I and class II types, where available, came from metadata supplied by the sample provider rather than from assay-based typing.

Study-wide findings and limitations: The quantity of clinical and demographic metadata differed by source and by participant and was supplied without curation.

TCRbeta CDR3 regions were amplified from genomic DNA using the immunoSEQ Assay, a bias-controlled multiplex PCR. Processing in the source paper ran as follows. Nucleated cell counts per sample were estimated from amplification of reference gene primers within the assay. To quantify the absolute abundance of each unique TCRbeta CDR3 rearrangement, sequence reads were collapsed and filtered. For each sample, productive Simpson clonality was calculated by taking the square root of Simpson's diversity index across productive rearrangements. What TCRdb holds here is the immuneACCESS table cut down to in-frame rearrangements. Part of the clones is not present; checked against another copy, under half of the missing clones reflect an unresolved V gene, and the others are unexplained. From that table come the V and J calls and clone size; the DNA was used to work out D and trimming. The sample table records more than 150,000 clones; roughly 85% of these occur just once. The ten largest clones take up around 5.2% of the sample.

The CDR3, cysteine through phenylalanine, is 14 amino acids long. The kept DNA is CDR3 alone, 42 bases in frame from the first base. Trimming takes 6 bases off V and 4 bases off J; junction bases not matched to a gene: 6. From a lookup of the germline V gene, CDR1 and CDR2 are SNHLY and FYNNEI. Collaborating institutions collected whole blood in K2EDTA tubes following their own protocols. For TCRbeta analysis, collaborators shipped samples as frozen whole blood, isolated PBMCs, or DNA extracted from either of those sample types. About this clone itself: Its binding antigen is unknown. Base-call qualities are not available, and no considerably larger clone is one nucleotide away.

The sample comprised peripheral blood. This receptor was obtained from a woman in her thirties with acute or convalescent COVID-19. The sequence joins TRBV2 to TRBJ1-5; 7 bases in between match TRBD1. The nucleotides read TGTGCCAGCAGAGGCGACAGGGCAAATCAGCCCCAGCATTTT. It is translated as CASRGDRANQPQHF.